The clone carrying this T cell receptor (beta chain) was detected ten times or more. These data originate in a study of immune characterization of retroperitoneal liposarcoma. The V gene end was trimmed by 11 bases and the J gene end by 2 bases; junction bases not matched to a gene: 7. CDR3 length equals 14 residues. TCRdb ran MiXCR on the PCR reads and lists one entry per CDR3 protein. The sample carries about 5,100 distinct CDR3 sequences, 25% to 40% recorded once. The source material was tumor tissue. This TCR was recovered from a female donor with retroperitoneal liposarcoma. The rearrangement joins TRBV12-3 or TRBV12-4 to TRBJ2-3; 10 bases fit TRBD2. DNA for the CDR3: TGTGCCTCCTCTAGCGGGAGACTCACAGATACGCAGTATTTT. Amino acids: CASSSGRLTDTQYF.